The sequence of this T cell receptor beta chain was determined in a study of naive CD8 T cells in extremely preterm neonates. With regard to this clone: Its antigen is undetermined.

Study outcomes and limitations: Compared with older groups, preterm CDR3s were shorter, with fewer N additions and less trimming. Compared with all age groups, preterm neonates showed less repertoire richness.

TCRdb's table, derived via immunoSEQ multiplex PCR, lists solely in-frame clones and lacks some. The sample yields several thousand clones, 95% to 99% seen once. Deliveries were elective term cesareans at roughly 35-41 weeks, with no labor or membrane rupture. Per sample, roughly 20,000 to 100,000 naive CD8+ cells were sorted. Germline values: CDR1 KGHSH, CDR2 LQKENI. Trimming removed 5 bases at V and 0 bases at J, with 5 bases between. The CDR3 sequence is 13 residues long. The chain uses TRBV18 and TRBJ1-3; D is ambiguous. The sample was naive CD8+ T cells from cord blood. The TCR sequence derives from a newborn in good health. The CDR3 nucleotides are TGTGCCAGCTCAGACAACTCTGGAAACACCATATATTTT. Residues: CASSDNSGNTIYF.